The clone carrying this T cell receptor (beta chain) was seen a handful of times. The sample originates from a study of chronic HIV infection and antiretroviral therapy. TCRdb re-derived calls from the 5' RACE reads in MiXCR, one entry per CDR3 protein. The profile shows over 40,000 distinct CDR3 sequences, about 18% of them singletons. V lost 5 bases to trimming and J lost 7 bases; unmatched junction nucleotides: 6. This CDR3 comprises 14 residues. The rearrangement uses TRBV12-3 or TRBV12-4 and TRBJ1-2; TRBD1 aligns across 11 bases. The sequenced sample was peripheral blood. The clonotype originates from an adult who had HIV and had not received antiretroviral therapy, or was an uninfected healthy control (not recorded which). The CDR3 protein is CASSPTGTGGGYTF. CDR3 nucleotide sequence: TGTGCCAGCAGTCCGACCGGGACAGGGGGTGGCTACACCTTC.